This T cell receptor beta chain came from a study of OX40 agonist ivuxolimab in advanced cancers. Overall study: From roughly 20 to 85 years was the age range, with a mean of around 56 years, and about 83% were male. Having had anti-PD-1, anti-PD-L1 or anti-CTLA-4 therapy before was allowed, and around 39% had some. Study observations and caveats: Clonal expansion by week 6 occurred in CD4+ and CD8+ blood T cells (at 0.1 to 3.0 mg/kg).

This clone was counted only a few times. Antigen: not known. V lost 6 bases to trimming and J lost 3 bases, with 13 bases between them. CDR1 MNHNY and CDR2 SVGAGI come from the germline V gene (reference sequence). The CDR3 has 14 residues. The method was immunoSEQ multiplex PCR; TCRdb's version includes in-frame clones alone and lacks a portion of them. The data contain around 19,000 clones, 74% of them singletons. Drawing of blood for sampling happened at baseline, at cycle 4 day 1, and at cycle 7 day 1. The receptor was derived from an adult with an advanced solid tumor such as melanoma, head and neck, liver or kidney cancer. The V call is TRBV6-6, the J call TRBJ2-3; D possibly corresponds to TRBD1 (6 bases). Sample: CD4+ or CD8+ T cells sorted from blood, taken in a trial of the OX40 agonist ivuxolimab. CDR3 DNA: TGTGCCAGCAGCCTGGGCAGGGGAACAGATACGCAGTATTTT. Translated: CASSLGRGTDTQYF.